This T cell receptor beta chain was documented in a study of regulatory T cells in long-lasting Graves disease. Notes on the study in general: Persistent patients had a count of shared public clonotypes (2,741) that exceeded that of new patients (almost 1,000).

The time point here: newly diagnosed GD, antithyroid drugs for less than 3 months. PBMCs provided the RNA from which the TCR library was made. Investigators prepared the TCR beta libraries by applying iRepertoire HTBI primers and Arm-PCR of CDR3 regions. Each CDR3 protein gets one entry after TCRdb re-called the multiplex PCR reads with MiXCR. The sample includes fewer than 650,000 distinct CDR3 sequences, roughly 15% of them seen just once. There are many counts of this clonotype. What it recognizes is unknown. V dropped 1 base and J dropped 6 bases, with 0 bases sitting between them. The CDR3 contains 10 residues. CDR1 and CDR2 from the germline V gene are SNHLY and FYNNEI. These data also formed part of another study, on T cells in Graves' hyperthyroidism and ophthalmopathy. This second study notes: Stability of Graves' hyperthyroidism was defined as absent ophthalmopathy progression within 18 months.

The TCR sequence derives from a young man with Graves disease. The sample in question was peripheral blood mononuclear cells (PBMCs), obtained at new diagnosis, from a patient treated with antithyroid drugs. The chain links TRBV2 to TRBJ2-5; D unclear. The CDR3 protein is CASSEETQYF. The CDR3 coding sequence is TGTGCCAGCAGTGAAGAGACCCAGTACTTC.